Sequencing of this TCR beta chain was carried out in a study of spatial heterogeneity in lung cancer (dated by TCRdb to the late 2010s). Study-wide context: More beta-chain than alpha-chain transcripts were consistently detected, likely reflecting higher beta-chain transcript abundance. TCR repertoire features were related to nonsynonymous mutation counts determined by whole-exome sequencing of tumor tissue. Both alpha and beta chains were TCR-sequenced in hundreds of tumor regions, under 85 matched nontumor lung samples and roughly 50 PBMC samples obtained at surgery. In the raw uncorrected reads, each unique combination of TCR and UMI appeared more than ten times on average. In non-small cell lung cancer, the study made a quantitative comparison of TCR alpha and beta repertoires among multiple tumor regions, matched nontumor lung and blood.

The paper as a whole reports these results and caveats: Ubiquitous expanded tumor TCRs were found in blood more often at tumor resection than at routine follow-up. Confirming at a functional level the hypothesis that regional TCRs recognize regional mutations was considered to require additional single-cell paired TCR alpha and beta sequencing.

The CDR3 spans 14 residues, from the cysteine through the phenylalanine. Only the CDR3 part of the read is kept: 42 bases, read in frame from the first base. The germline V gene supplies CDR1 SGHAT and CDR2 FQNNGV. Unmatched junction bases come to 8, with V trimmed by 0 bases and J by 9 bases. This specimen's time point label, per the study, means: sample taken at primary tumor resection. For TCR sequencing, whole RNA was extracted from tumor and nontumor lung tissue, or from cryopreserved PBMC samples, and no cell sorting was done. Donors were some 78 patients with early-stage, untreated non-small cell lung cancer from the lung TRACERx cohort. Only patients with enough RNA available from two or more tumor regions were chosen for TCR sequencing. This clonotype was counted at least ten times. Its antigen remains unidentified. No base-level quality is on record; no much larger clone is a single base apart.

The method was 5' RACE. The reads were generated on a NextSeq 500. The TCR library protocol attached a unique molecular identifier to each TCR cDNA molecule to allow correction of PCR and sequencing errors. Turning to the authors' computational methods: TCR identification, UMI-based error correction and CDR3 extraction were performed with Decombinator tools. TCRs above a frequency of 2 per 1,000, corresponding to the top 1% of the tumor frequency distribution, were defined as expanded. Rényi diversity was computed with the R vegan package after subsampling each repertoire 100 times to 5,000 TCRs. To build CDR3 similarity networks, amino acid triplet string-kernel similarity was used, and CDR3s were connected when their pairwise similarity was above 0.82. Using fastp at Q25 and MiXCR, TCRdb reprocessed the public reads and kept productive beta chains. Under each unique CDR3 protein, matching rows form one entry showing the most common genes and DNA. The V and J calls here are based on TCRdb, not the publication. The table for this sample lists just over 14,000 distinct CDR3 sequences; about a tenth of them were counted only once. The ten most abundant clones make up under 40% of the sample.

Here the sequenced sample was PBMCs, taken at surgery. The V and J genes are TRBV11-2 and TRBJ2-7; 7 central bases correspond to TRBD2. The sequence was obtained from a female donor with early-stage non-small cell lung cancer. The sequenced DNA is TGTGCCAGCAGCTTAGATCCCAGTTGGGAGGGGCAGTACTTC. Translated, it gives CASSLDPSWEGQYF.